These 32 T cell receptor beta chains came from one sample sequenced in a study of identical twins. MiXCR, run by TCRdb on the 5' RACE reads, gives a single entry per CDR3 protein. The data hold 300,000 to 400,000 distinct CDR3 sequences, with roughly 9% observed a single time. The sample comprised naive T cells sorted from blood. All receptors come from a woman aged 45 to 65 in good health.

This sequence joins TRBV10-3 and TRBJ2-1; TRBD1 or TRBD2 may be the D gene (6 bases each). This CDR3 spans 11 amino acids. Germline CDR1 and CDR2: ENHRY and SYGVKD. V was pared by 11 bases and J by 6 bases, with 11 bases between. The CDR3, as DNA: TGTGCCGCCTGGGGGGCCAATGAGCAGTTCTTC. The encoded protein is CAAWGANEQFF.

This clonotype was seen ten or more times. The V and J genes are TRBV29-1 and TRBJ1-2; D not certain. V was shortened by 4 bases and J by 5 bases, with 11 bases between the two germline ends. CDR3 length: 12 residues. Germline V gene sequence: CDR1 SQVTM, CDR2 ANQGSEA. CDR3 nucleotide sequence: TGCAGCGTTGGTACAGCGCTTTATGGCTACACCTTC. This encodes CSVGTALYGYTF.

This clonotype was counted between two and nine times. Here the CDR3 DNA reads TGCAGCGTTGAAAGGCTAGCGGGAGGGGGAGGCCATATCAATGAGCAGTTCTTC. It translates to CSVERLAGGGGHINEQFF. The J gene is TRBJ2-1, the V gene TRBV29-1; 12 nucleotides agree with TRBD2. The CDR3 totals 18 residues. V shed 2 bases, J shed 6 bases, and the junction held 14 bases outside the gene matches. Germline lookup yields CDR1 SQVTM and CDR2 ANQGSEA.

This clonotype was recorded a few times. This chain connects TRBV15 to TRBJ2-5; the D gene is possibly TRBD1 (5 bases). This CDR3 contains 16 residues. CDR1 is LNHNV and CDR2 is YYDKDF in the germline V gene (reference sequence). V was cut by 0 bases and J by 0 bases, with 11 bases left in between. CDR3 loop: CATSRDREPYQETQYF. The CDR3, as DNA: TGTGCCACCAGCAGAGACAGGGAACCCTACCAAGAGACCCAGTACTTC.

This clonotype was seen just once. One end of the junction fails to match germline, which may point to a read error. The chain employs TRBV24-1 and TRBJ2-1; D may be TRBD1 (6 bases). The CDR3 runs to 18 residues. Germline V gives CDR1 KGHDR, CDR2 SFDVKD. The CDR3 DNA follows: TGTGCCACCAGTGCCAAACCCCAGGGGAAAAGCTCCTACAATGTGCAGTTCTTC. Translation: CATSAKPQGKSSYNVQFF.

The gene calls are TRBV12-3 or TRBV12-4 and TRBJ2-5; tentatively, D is TRBD2 (5 bases). The CDR3 length is 13 residues. V lost 8 bases to trimming and J lost 2 bases, with 12 bases between them. This CDR3 is CASRPPGQETQYF. The CDR3 nucleotides read TGTGCCAGCCGACCCCCGGGGCAAGAGACCCAGTACTTC.

This clonotype was counted a few times. The chain uses TRBV15 and TRBJ2-2; D is possibly TRBD1 or TRBD2 (5 bases each). The CDR3 consists of 14 residues. CDR1 is LNHNV and CDR2 is YYDKDF in the germline V gene (reference sequence). The V end lost 5 bases, the J end lost 0 bases, and 7 bases lay between the germline ends. The chain's CDR3 is CATSGTANTGELFF. In DNA, the CDR3 is TGTGCCACCAGCGGGACGGCGAACACCGGGGAGCTGTTTTTT.

This chain joins TRBV5-1 and TRBJ2-1, with 10 bases that match TRBD2. In germline, CDR1 is SGHRS, CDR2 YFSETQ. V was clipped by 0 bases and J by 7 bases; unmatched bases: 10. CDR3 length: 17 amino acids. CDR3 sequence: CASSLASRTSGLNEQFF. CDR3 in DNA: TGCGCCAGCAGCTTGGCTTCCCGGACTAGCGGACTGAATGAGCAGTTCTTC.

V usage is TRBV12-3 or TRBV12-4 and J usage is TRBJ2-4, with 8 bases lining up with TRBD1. V lost 3 bases, J lost 3 bases, and 7 bases stayed unmatched. The CDR3 is made up of 16 amino acids. CDR3 protein: CASSFPGGWGKNIQYF. The CDR3 DNA reads as TGTGCCAGCAGTTTCCCAGGGGGCTGGGGCAAAAACATTCAGTACTTC.

This clonotype was seen only a few times. The J gene is TRBJ2-2, the V gene TRBV20-1; 14 positions agree with TRBD2. The germline V gene has CDR1 DFQATT and CDR2 SNEGSKA (reference sequence). Trimming at V came to 5 bases and at J to 8 bases, leaving 4 bases not matched to a gene. The CDR3 runs 14 residues. The CDR3: CSAWGLAGAGELFF. CDR3 sequence (DNA): TGCAGTGCTTGGGGACTAGCGGGAGCAGGGGAGCTGTTTTTT.

J is TRBJ1-1 and V is TRBV6-5; 8 nucleotides match TRBD1. With 6 bases clipped from V and 5 bases from J, the junction kept 14 bases outside the gene matches. Germline CDR1 is MNHEY and CDR2 is SVGAGI. The CDR3 length is 16 residues. The CDR3, as DNA: TGTGCCAGCAGCCTCGGACAGGGCGGAGGAGGGACTGAAGCTTTCTTT. Translated: CASSLGQGGGGTEAFF.

This clonotype came up a few times. The genes are TRBV19 and TRBJ1-2; D not certain. This CDR3 is built from 14 residues. Trimming stripped 7 bases from V and 3 bases from J, with 15 bases between. Germline-derived CDR1 and CDR2 are LNHDA and SQIVND (reference sequence). The CDR3 reads CASIPQRGYYGYTF. The CDR3 nucleotides are TGTGCCAGTATCCCCCAACGGGGATACTATGGCTACACCTTC. The full variable domain, with the rest looked up from reference TRBV19 and TRBJ1-2, is DGGITQSPKYLFRKEGQNVTLSCEQNLNHDAMYWYRQDPGQGLRLIYYSQIVNDFQKGDIAEGYSVSREKKESFPLTVTSAQKNPTAFYLCASIPQRGYYGYTFGSGTRLTVV.

Ten or more counts support this clonotype. The V gene is TRBV29-1, the J gene TRBJ1-1; TRBD1 might be the D (5 bases). This CDR3 comprises 14 residues. The V end was cut by 4 bases, the J end by 0 bases, with 12 bases between. The germline CDR1 and CDR2 sequences are SQVTM and ANQGSEA. DNA for the CDR3: TGCAGCGTTGTGGGGCAGAGGATGAACACTGAAGCTTTCTTT. Translation gives CSVVGQRMNTEAFF.

This clonotype appeared many times. The genes are TRBV6-6 and TRBJ2-7; 9 bases line up with TRBD1. The CDR3 has 14 amino acids. After removal of 5 bases from V and 7 bases from J, the junction contained 9 bases not matched to a gene. Germline assignment: CDR1 MNHNY and CDR2 SVGAGI (reference sequence). Written as DNA, the CDR3 is TGTGCCAGCAGTCAGGGACAGGGCCTAGGTGAGCAGTACGTC. Translated, it gives CASSQGQGLGEQYV.

This clonotype has only a few counts. The chain employs TRBV5-1 and TRBJ1-2; D perhaps matches TRBD1 (6 bases). The V end was cut by 6 bases, the J end by 0 bases, with 15 bases between. Germline V gene lookup returns CDR1 SGHRS and CDR2 YFSETQ. CDR3 length: 15 amino acids. The DNA of the CDR3 is TGCGCCAGCACCTTCGGACAGTCCACTAACTATGGCTACACCTTC. Its translation is CASTFGQSTNYGYTF.

This clonotype has more than one count but fewer than ten. The CDR3 coding sequence is TGTGCCAGCAGCGTGGGACAGGGTGCTTCACCCCTCCACTTT. Translation: CASSVGQGASPLHF. The V and J genes are TRBV5-6 and TRBJ1-6; 9 bases agree with TRBD1. The CDR3 is 14 amino acids. J lost 9 bases, V lost 4 bases, and 5 bases had no gene match. Germline V gene data show CDR1 as SGHDT and CDR2 as YYEEEE.

Concerning this clonotype: One end of the junction fails to match germline, which may point to a read error. This rearrangement joins TRBV20-1 to TRBJ2-7; 9 bases align to TRBD2. The CDR3 has 14 residues. Per germline, CDR1 DFQATT and CDR2 SNEGSKA (reference sequence). CDR3 sequence reads: CSASRTSALYGQYF. The DNA of the CDR3 is TGCAGTGCTAGCCGGACTAGCGCCCTATACGGGCAGTACTTC.

In nucleotides, the CDR3 is TGCGCCAGCAGCTTCGAGGGCTTCAAGGGCTACACCTTC. This sequence encodes CASSFEGFKGYTF. This chain links TRBV5-1 with TRBJ1-2; D ambiguous. V was shortened by 2 bases and J by 8 bases, with 13 bases between the two germline ends. This CDR3 is built from 13 residues. Per germline, CDR1 SGHRS and CDR2 YFSETQ. The full variable domain, in which reference TRBV5-1 and TRBJ1-2 provide the parts outside the CDR3, is KAGVTQTPRYLIKTRGQQVTLSCSPISGHRSVSWYQQTPGQGLQFLFEYFSETQRNKGNFPGRFSGRQFSNSRSEMNVSTLELGDSALYLCASSFEGFKGYTFGSGTRLTVV.

In its sample, this clonotype was seen a few times. This chain links TRBV4-1 with TRBJ2-1; 14 nucleotides align to TRBD2. Trimming took 5 bases from V and 7 from J; bases not matched to a gene: 10. The germline V gene has CDR1 MGHRA and CDR2 YSYEKL. This CDR3 spans 17 amino acids. CDR3 DNA: TGCGCCAGCAGCTCCTATCCGGGACTAGCGGGAGAGAATGAGCAGTTCTTC. This sequence encodes CASSSYPGLAGENEQFF.

On this clonotype: A much more abundant neighbour one base away suggests this may be a read error. V usage is TRBV28 and J usage is TRBJ2-2; D may be TRBD1 (6 bases). CDR3 length: 14 residues. In germline, CDR1 is MDHEN, CDR2 SYDVKM. The V gene lost 4 bases and the J gene lost 7 bases, with 13 bases spanning the gap. CDR3 sequence: CASSSTGRIGELFF. CDR3 coding DNA: TGTGCCAGCAGTTCCACAGGGAGAATCGGGGAGCTGTTTTTT.

The sample holds a few counts of this clonotype. The chain couples TRBV2 to TRBJ1-2; a possible D gene is TRBD1 (5 bases). Germline V gene lookup returns CDR1 SNHLY and CDR2 FYNNEI. The CDR3 extends over 12 amino acids. V dropped 8 bases and J dropped 7 bases, with 14 bases sitting between them. The CDR3 DNA reads as TGTGCCAGCGGGGCCGGGGGTGCTGGCTACACCTTC. It is translated as CASGAGGAGYTF.

This clonotype was counted between two and nine times. The chain recombines TRBV15 with TRBJ2-5, with D possibly matching TRBD1 (6 bases). The germline V gene encodes CDR1 LNHNV and CDR2 YYDKDF (reference sequence). CDR3 size: 17 residues. V was trimmed by 0 bases and J by 3 bases, leaving 17 bases between them. The CDR3 region has the DNA TGTGCCACCAGCAGAGACACCGGGACACAGAGGAAAGAGACCCAGTACTTC. This encodes CATSRDTGTQRKETQYF. Full variable domain (remainder filled in from reference TRBV15 and TRBJ2-5): DAMVIQNPRYQVTQFGKPVTLSCSQTLNHNVMYWYQQKSSQAPKLLFHYYDKDFNNEADTPDNFQSRRPNTSFCFLDIRSPGLGDTAMYLCATSRDTGTQRKETQYFGPGTRLLVL.

This chain connects TRBV7-8 to TRBJ2-1; 9 nucleotides line up with TRBD2. V was pared by 6 bases and J by 5 bases, with 11 bases of the junction left unmatched. The CDR3 length is 16 residues. CDR1 SGHVS and CDR2 FQNEAQ come from the germline V gene. The CDR3 loop reads CASRPFGLAFNNEQFF. CDR3 sequence (DNA): TGTGCCAGCAGGCCTTTCGGACTAGCGTTTAACAATGAGCAGTTCTTC.

This clonotype has just a few counts. The chain is built from TRBV11-2 and TRBJ2-4; tentatively, D is TRBD2 (5 bases). The CDR3 totals 15 residues. Germline V gene lookup returns CDR1 SGHAT and CDR2 FQNNGV. V lost 3 bases and J 0 bases, leaving 9 bases between the germline ends. The CDR3 nucleotides read TGTGCCAGCAGCTTTACGAGGGAAGCCAAAAACATTCAGTACTTC. It codes for CASSFTREAKNIQYF. The full variable domain, completed using reference TRBV11-2 and TRBJ2-4, is EAGVAQSPRYKIIEKRQSVAFWCNPISGHATLYWYQQILGQGPKLLIQFQNNGVVDDSQLPKDRFSAERLKGVDSTLKIQPAKLEDSAVYLCASSFTREAKNIQYFGAGTRLSVL.

The chain is built from TRBV12-3 or TRBV12-4 and TRBJ2-7, with unresolved D. V was cut by 6 bases and J by 3 bases, with 12 bases left in between. CDR3 length: 13 residues. The CDR3: CASSPTGLYEQYV. The CDR3 DNA reads as TGTGCCAGCAGCCCCACCGGCCTCTACGAGCAGTACGTC.

This clonotype was seen a few times. The V call is TRBV10-3, the J call TRBJ2-3; 11 bases are shared with TRBD1. Germline loops: CDR1 ENHRY, CDR2 SYGVKD. The CDR3 totals 14 residues. After removal of 8 bases from V and 0 bases from J, the junction contained 1 base not matched to a gene. CDR3 in amino acids: CAIGTGGSTDTQYF. DNA of the CDR3: TGTGCCATCGGGACAGGGGGGAGCACAGATACGCAGTATTTT.

Ten or more counts support this clonotype. The chain uses TRBV12-3 or TRBV12-4 and TRBJ2-5; TRBD1 aligns across 8 bases. V dropped 0 bases and J dropped 2; count of bases not matched to a gene: 2. The CDR3 has 15 residues. DNA of the CDR3: TGTGCCAGCAGTTTAGCGGACAGGGTACAAGAGACCCAGTACTTC. It is translated as CASSLADRVQETQYF.

This clonotype was detected many times. The chain uses TRBV5-1 and TRBJ2-1; D is tentatively TRBD1 or TRBD2 (5 bases each). Trimming removed 2 bases from V and 8 bases from J, with 14 bases in between. CDR3 length equals 14 residues. The germline gives CDR1 SGHRS, CDR2 YFSETQ. In DNA form, the CDR3 reads TGCGCCAGCAGCTTAGCAGGGAGTTTGGATGAGCAGTTCTTC. Translation: CASSLAGSLDEQFF.

In its sample, this clonotype was seen a few times. The CDR3 DNA is TGTGCCTGGAGTTCAGCGGGGGCATCCACAGATACGCAGTATTTT. Amino acid sequence: CAWSSAGASTDTQYF. The V gene is TRBV30, the J gene TRBJ2-3, with TRBD2 matching over 8 bases. The length of the CDR3 is 15 residues. V lost 2 bases, J lost 2 bases, and 6 bases stayed unmatched. The V gene's germline CDR1 is GTSNPN and CDR2 SVGIG (reference sequence).

This rearrangement joins TRBV27 to TRBJ2-5; D call uncertain. Trimming removed 2 bases from V and 9 bases from J, with 16 bases in between. The CDR3 has 14 residues. Germline V gives CDR1 MNHEY, CDR2 SMNVEV (reference sequence). The CDR3 sequence is CASSLQGAGVAQYF. In DNA form, the CDR3 reads TGTGCCAGCAGTTTACAAGGTGCTGGGGTGGCCCAGTACTTC.

The CDR3 region is CATSDMLPGTGGLNEQFF. In nucleotides, the CDR3 is TGTGCCACCAGTGATATGCTACCCGGGACAGGGGGTTTAAATGAGCAGTTCTTC. V usage is TRBV24-1 and J usage is TRBJ2-1; 11 positions agree with TRBD1. This CDR3 has 18 amino acids. With 3 bases clipped from V and 7 bases from J, the junction kept 13 bases outside the gene matches. CDR1 KGHDR and CDR2 SFDVKD come from the germline V gene.

The chain joins TRBV2 to TRBJ2-3; possibly TRBD1 or TRBD2 for D (6 bases each). Germline assignment: CDR1 SNHLY and CDR2 FYNNEI. V shed 2 bases and J shed 4 bases, with 13 bases lying between them. This CDR3 comprises 15 residues. The CDR3 spells CASSELGGLADTQYF. As DNA, the CDR3 is TGTGCCAGCAGTGAATTGGGGGGCCTGGCAGATACGCAGTATTTT.